A selection of T cell receptor beta chains follows, all from one sample in a study of CD8 T cells in Susac syndrome. In TCRdb, the immunoSEQ multiplex PCR reads were re-called with MiXCR into one record per CDR3 protein. Counted here are 150,000 to 200,000 distinct CDR3 sequences, about 94% occurring once; the ten biggest clones make up 0.09% to 0.095%. Sequencing input: CD4+ T cells from PBMCs. These receptor sequences come from a human donor with multiple sclerosis. Both conserved end residues are part of each CDR3. Clone size is shown for a subset of rows, as once, few, many or a class of expanded clone.

V gene	clone size	CDR3 length	J gene	CDR3 protein
TRBV7-3	once	17	TRBJ2-3	CASSSHASGGAFDTQYF
TRBV6-1	NA	13	TRBJ2-3	CASGLAPTDTQYF
TRBV10-3	NA	14	TRBJ1-1	CAISGTGQGTEAFF
TRBV6-2/TRBV6-3	NA	17	TRBJ2-1	CASSILSGSIAYNEQFF
TRBV12-3/TRBV12-4	NA	15	TRBJ1-4	CASATGELTNEKLFF
TRBV28	NA	13	TRBJ1-2	CASRPPLSYGYTF
TRBV28	NA	15	TRBJ2-3	CASGTGGAGTDTQYF
TRBV9	NA	14	TRBJ2-2	CASSASGTGGELFF
TRBV5-6	NA	15	TRBJ2-7	CASSRRGQGAYEQYF
TRBV20-1	NA	21	TRBJ2-2	CSARPRVGAYGGVGSTGELFF
TRBV10-3	NA	17	TRBJ2-7	CAISETAPGQGAYEQYF
TRBV19	few	16	TRBJ1-4	CASSIADRSTNEKLFF
TRBV19	NA	14	TRBJ2-4	CASTQGQGKNIQYF
TRBV18	NA	13	TRBJ2-7	CASSPASAYEQYF
TRBV11-2	NA	14	TRBJ2-5	CASSFWTKQETQYF
TRBV3-1	NA	15	TRBJ2-7	CASSQGLPSAYEQYF
TRBV14	NA	13	TRBJ1-2	CASSQDLQYGYTF
TRBV7-6	NA	15	TRBJ2-1	CASSLTSGRDNEQFF
TRBV12-3/TRBV12-4	NA	12	TRBJ1-1	CASSSPGGEAFF
TRBV3-1	NA	11	TRBJ2-5	CASSQVGTQYF
TRBV5-4	NA	13	TRBJ1-2	CASSWTGNYGYTF
TRBV6-5	NA	13	TRBJ1-1	CASSYSLGTEAFF
TRBV6-4	NA	14	TRBJ2-3	CASSETGYTDTQYF
TRBV30	NA	13	TRBJ1-2	CAWSILTGSGYTF
TRBV12-3/TRBV12-4	NA	14	TRBJ2-2	CASSFLGDTGELFF
TRBV3-1	NA	13	TRBJ1-5	CASSQETGLPQHF
TRBV12-3/TRBV12-4	NA	13	TRBJ1-5	CASSLSRNQPQHF
TRBV27	few	14	TRBJ2-7	CASSRLAGPYEQYF
TRBV7-3	NA	13	TRBJ2-3	CASSSGVGDTQYF
TRBV7-2	NA	14	TRBJ1-2	CASSLGTGGHGYTF
TRBV2	NA	14	TRBJ2-1	CASRRDYPDNEQFF
TRBV5-1	NA	15	TRBJ2-3	CASSLMGDSTDTQYF
TRBV4-1	NA	13	TRBJ1-1	CASSHSGTDKAFF
TRBV24-1	NA	12	TRBJ2-2	CASGGNTGELFF
TRBV4-2	few	13	TRBJ2-1	CASRSIGYNEQFF
TRBV5-1	NA	17	TRBJ1-3	CASSSGLQGEAGNTIYF
TRBV28	few	14	TRBJ2-5	CASSSGLAKETQYF
TRBV3-1	NA	13	TRBJ1-6	CASSQDRRSPLHF
TRBV9	NA	18	TRBJ1-6	CASSVVFLGKGSNSPLHF
TRBV4-1	NA	14	TRBJ2-7	CASSQGPTAYEQYF
TRBV20-1	once	13	TRBJ2-7	CSAPGTYSYEQYF
TRBV12-3/TRBV12-4	NA	14	TRBJ2-7	CASRPRGQAYEQYF
TRBV18	few	13	TRBJ1-5	CASSPGGNQPQHF
TRBV3-1	NA	12	TRBJ1-1	CASRGGEGRAFF
TRBV5-1	NA	13	TRBJ2-5	CASTISYQETQYF
TRBV5-1	NA	16	TRBJ2-7	CASSSNPGTVSYEQYF
TRBV6-5	NA	14	TRBJ1-2	CASRPGQGVYGYTF
TRBV18	NA	16	TRBJ1-1	CASSTGGPGGMTEAFF
TRBV18	NA	14	TRBJ2-7	CASSPPRGKYEQYF
TRBV20-1	NA	15	TRBJ2-6	CSARTGRTGANVLTF
TRBV3-1	NA	15	TRBJ2-1	CASSQGRGTYNEQFF
TRBV30	NA	15	TRBJ2-5	CAWSEPGLGQETQYF
TRBV5-4	NA	15	TRBJ1-2	CASSWGTATNYGYTF
TRBV9	NA	14	TRBJ2-5	CASSPRGGDETQYF